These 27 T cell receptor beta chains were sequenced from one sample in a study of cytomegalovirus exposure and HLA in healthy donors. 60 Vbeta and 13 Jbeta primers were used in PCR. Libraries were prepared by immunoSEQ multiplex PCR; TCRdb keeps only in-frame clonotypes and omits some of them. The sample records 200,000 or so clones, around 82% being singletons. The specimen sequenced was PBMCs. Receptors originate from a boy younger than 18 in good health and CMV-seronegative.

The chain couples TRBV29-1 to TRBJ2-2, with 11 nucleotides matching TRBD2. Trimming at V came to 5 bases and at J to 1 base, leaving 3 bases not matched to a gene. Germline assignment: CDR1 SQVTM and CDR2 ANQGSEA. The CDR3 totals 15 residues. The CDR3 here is CSVISGGVNTGELFF. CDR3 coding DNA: TGCAGCGTTATTAGCGGGGGGGTGAACACCGGGGAGCTGTTTTTT.

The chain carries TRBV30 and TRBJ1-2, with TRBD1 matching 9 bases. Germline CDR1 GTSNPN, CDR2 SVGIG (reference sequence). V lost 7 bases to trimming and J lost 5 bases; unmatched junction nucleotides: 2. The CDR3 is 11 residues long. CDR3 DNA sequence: TGTGCCTCGGGACAGGGATATGGCTACACCTTC. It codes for CASGQGYGYTF.

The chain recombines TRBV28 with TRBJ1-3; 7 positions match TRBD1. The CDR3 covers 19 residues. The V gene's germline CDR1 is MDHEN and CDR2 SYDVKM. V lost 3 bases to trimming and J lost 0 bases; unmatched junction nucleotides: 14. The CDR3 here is CASSLTGNLGRFSGNTIYF. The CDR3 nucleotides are TGTGCCAGCAGTTTGACAGGGAACCTTGGGAGATTCTCTGGAAACACCATATATTTT.

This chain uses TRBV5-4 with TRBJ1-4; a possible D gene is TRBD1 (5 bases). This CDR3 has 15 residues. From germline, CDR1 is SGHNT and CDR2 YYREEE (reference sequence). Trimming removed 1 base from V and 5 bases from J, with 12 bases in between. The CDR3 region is CASSLRGQGNEKLFF. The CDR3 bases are TGTGCCAGCAGCTTGAGGGGCCAAGGGAATGAAAAACTGTTTTTT.

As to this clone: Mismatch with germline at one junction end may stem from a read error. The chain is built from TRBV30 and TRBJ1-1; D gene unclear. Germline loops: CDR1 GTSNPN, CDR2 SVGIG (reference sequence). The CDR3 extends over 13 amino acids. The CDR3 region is CACRSNSNTEAFF. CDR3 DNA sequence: TGTGCCTGTCGTTCTAACAGCAACACAGAAGCTTTCTTT.

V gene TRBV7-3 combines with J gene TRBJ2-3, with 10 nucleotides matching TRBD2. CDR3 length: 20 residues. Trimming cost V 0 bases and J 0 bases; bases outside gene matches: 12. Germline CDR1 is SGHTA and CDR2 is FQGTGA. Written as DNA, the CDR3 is TGTGCCAGCAGCTTAACGTGGAGTAGCGGGAGGAGAACTAGCACAGATACGCAGTATTTT. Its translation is CASSLTWSSGRRTSTDTQYF.

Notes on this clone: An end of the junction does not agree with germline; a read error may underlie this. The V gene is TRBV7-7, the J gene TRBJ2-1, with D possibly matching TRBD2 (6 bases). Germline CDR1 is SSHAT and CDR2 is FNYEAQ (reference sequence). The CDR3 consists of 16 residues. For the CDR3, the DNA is TGTGCTAGCAGCTTAGGCAGGGTCGGAGGGCAAAATGAGCAGTTCTTC. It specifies CASSLGRVGGQNEQFF.

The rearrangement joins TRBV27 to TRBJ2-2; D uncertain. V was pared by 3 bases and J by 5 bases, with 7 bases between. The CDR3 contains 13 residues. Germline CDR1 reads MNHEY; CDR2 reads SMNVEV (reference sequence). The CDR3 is CASSFSRTGELFF. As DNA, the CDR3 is TGTGCCAGCAGTTTCTCCAGGACCGGGGAGCTGTTTTTT.

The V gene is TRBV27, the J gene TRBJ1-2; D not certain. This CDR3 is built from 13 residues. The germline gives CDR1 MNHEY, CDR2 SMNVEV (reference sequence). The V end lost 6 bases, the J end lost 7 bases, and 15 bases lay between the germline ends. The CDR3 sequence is CASRLGGSGGYTF. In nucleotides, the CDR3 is TGTGCCAGCAGGCTTGGTGGGTCAGGTGGCTACACCTTC.

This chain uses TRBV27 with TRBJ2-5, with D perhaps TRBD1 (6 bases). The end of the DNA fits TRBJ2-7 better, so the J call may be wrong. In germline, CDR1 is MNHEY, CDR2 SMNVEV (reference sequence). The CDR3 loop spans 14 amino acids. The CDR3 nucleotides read TGTGCCAGCGGCCAGGTAGGGGGCTCCTACGAGCAGTACTTC. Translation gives CASGQVGGSYEQYF.

Here the CDR3 DNA reads TGTGCCAGCAGCGAAACTAGCGGGGGTTACAATGAGCAGTTCTTC. Translated, it gives CASSETSGGYNEQFF. The chain has TRBV7-8 and TRBJ2-1; TRBD2 aligns across 11 bases. The J segment lost 4 bases and the V segment lost 5 bases, leaving 4 bases of the junction unmatched. From germline, CDR1 is SGHVS and CDR2 FQNEAQ. CDR3 size: 15 residues.

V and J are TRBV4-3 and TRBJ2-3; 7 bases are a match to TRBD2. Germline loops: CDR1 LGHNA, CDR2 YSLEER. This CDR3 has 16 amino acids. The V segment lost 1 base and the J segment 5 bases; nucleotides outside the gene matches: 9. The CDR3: CASSQGGGLAEDTQYF. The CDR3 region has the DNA TGCGCCAGCAGCCAAGGGGGTGGGCTAGCGGAAGATACGCAGTATTTT.

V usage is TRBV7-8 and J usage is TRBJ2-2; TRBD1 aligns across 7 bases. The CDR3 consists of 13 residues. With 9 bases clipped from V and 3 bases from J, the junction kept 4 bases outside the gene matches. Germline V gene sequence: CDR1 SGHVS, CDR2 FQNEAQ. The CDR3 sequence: CASTGDYTGELFF. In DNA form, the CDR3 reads TGTGCCAGTACAGGGGATTACACCGGGGAGCTGTTTTTT.

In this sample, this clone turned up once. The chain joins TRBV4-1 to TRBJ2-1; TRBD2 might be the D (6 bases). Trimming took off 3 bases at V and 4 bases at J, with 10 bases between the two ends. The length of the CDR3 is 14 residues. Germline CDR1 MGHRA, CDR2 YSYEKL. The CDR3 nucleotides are TGCGCCAGCAGCCAGGGGGGTCAGTACAATGAGCAGTTCTTC. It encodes CASSQGGQYNEQFF.

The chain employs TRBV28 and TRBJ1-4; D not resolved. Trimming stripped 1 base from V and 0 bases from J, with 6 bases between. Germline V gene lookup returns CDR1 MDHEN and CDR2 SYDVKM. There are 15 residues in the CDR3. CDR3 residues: CASSLSVPTNEKLFF. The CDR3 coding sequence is TGTGCCAGCAGTTTATCAGTGCCAACTAATGAAAAACTGTTTTTT. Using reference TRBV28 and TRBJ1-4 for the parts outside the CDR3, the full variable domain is DVKVTQSSRYLVKRTGEKVFLECVQDMDHENMFWYRQDPGLGLRLIYFSYDVKMKEKGDIPEGYSVSREKKERFSLILESASTNQTSMYLCASSLSVPTNEKLFFGSGTQLSVL.

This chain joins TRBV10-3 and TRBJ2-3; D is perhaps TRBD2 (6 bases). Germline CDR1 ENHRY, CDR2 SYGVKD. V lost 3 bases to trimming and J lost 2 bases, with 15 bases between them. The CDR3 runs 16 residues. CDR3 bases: TGTGCCATCAGTGATTTGGGCGGGGTATCCACAGATACGCAGTATTTT. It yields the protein CAISDLGGVSTDTQYF.

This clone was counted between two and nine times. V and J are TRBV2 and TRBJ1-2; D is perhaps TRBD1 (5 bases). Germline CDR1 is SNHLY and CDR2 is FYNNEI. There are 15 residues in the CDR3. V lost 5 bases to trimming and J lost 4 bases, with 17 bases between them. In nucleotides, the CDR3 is TGTGCCAGCAGTACTCAGGGTTTGAAGGGCTATGGCTACACCTTC. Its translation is CASSTQGLKGYGYTF.

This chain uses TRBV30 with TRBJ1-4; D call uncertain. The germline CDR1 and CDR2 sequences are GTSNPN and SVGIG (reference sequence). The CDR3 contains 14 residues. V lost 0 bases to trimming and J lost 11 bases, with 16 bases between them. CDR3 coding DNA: TGTGCCTGGAGTGTTGGCGGCTCTAAAAGGAAACTGTTTTTT. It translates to CAWSVGGSKRKLFF.

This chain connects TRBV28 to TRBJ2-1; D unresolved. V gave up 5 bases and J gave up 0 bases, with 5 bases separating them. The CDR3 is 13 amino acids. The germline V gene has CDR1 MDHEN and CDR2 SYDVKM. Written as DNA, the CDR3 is TGTGCCAGCAGTGGCAGCTCCTACAATGAGCAGTTCTTC. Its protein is CASSGSSYNEQFF.

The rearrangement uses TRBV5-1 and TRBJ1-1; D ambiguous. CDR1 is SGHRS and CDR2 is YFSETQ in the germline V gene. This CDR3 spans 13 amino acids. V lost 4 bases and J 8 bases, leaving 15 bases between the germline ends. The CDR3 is CASSPDGLAEAFF. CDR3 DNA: TGCGCCAGCAGCCCTGACGGACTGGCGGAAGCTTTCTTT.

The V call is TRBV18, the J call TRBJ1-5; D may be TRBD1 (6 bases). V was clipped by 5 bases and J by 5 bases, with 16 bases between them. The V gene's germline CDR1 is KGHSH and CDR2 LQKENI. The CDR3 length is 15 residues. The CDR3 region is CASSFLDRADQPQHF. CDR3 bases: TGTGCCAGCTCATTCCTGGACAGAGCTGATCAGCCCCAGCATTTT.

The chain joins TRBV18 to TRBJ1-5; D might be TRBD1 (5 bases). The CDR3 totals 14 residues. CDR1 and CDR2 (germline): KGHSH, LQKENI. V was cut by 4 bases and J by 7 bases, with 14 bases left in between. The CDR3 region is CASSREEGRQPQHF. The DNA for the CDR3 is TGTGCCAGCTCACGGGAGGAGGGGAGGCAGCCCCAGCATTTT.

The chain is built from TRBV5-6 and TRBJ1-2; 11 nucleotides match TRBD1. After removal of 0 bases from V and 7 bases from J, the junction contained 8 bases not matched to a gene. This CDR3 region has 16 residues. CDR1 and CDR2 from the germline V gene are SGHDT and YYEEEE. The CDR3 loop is CASSLDRTGGLFGYTF. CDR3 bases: TGTGCCAGCAGCTTGGACAGGACAGGGGGCTTGTTTGGCTACACCTTC.

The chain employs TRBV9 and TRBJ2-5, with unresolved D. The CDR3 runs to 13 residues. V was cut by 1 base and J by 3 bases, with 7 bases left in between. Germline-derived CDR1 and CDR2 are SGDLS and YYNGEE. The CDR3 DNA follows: TGTGCCAGCAGCGTAAGTCCAGAAGAGACCCAGTACTTC. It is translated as CASSVSPEETQYF.

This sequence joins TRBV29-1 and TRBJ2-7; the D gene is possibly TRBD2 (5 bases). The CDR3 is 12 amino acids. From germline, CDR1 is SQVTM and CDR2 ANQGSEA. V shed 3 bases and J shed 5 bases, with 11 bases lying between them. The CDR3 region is CSVEVAGHEQYF. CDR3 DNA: TGCAGCGTTGAGGTTGCGGGCCACGAGCAGTACTTC.

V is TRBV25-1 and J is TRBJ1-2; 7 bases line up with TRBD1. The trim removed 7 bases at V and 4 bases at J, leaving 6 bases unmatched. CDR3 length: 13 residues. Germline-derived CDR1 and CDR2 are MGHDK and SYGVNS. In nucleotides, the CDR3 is TGTGCCAGCACGGACAGGCCAAGCTATGGCTACACCTTC. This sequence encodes CASTDRPSYGYTF.

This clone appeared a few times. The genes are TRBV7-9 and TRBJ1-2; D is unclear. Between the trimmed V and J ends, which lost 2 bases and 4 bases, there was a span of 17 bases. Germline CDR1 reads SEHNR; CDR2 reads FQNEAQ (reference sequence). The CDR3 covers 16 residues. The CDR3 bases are TGTGCCAGCAGCTTACTCAAAGTGGGCTCCTTCTATGGCTACACCTTC. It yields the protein CASSLLKVGSFYGYTF.